The T cell receptor (beta chain) under discussion was sequenced for a study of shared clonotypes between healthy human individuals. General observations from the study: The diversity represented, both genetic and in exposure history, was limited by few donors. An anticipated effect of sequencing depth on clonotype sharing among donors was recognized.

Germline assignment: CDR1 KGHSH and CDR2 LQKENI. V trimming: 6 bases; J trimming: 8 bases; junction bases outside the gene matches: 8. The CDR3 consists of 14 residues. About this clone: Its target is not known.

In the authors' workflow: Sequence data from immunoSEQ were junction-only and lacked quality scores; consequently, filtering differed. TCRdb's copy holds only in-frame clones and misses some; the assay was immunoSEQ multiplex PCR. Clone size and the V and J calls come from that table; the DNA yielded D and trimming. Among under 120,000 clones, approximately 70% were seen once, and the ten largest hold over 20%. This chain uses TRBV18 with TRBJ2-1; 9 bases align to TRBD1. The TCR sequence derives from a woman aged 25-40 years in good health. Material: memory CD8+ T cells sorted from blood. Documented subset: CD45RO+ cells pooled with CCR7-negative TemRA cells. CDR3 coding DNA: TGTGCCAGCTCGGAACGACAGGGGGGCGATGAGCAGTTCTTC. This encodes CASSERQGGDEQFF. The entire variable domain, with the rest obtained from reference TRBV18 and TRBJ2-1, is as follows: NAGVMQNPRHLVRRRGQEARLRCSPMKGHSHVYWYRQLPEEGLKFMVYLQKENIIDESGMPKERFSAEFPKEGPSILRIQQVVRGDSAAYFCASSERQGGDEQFFGPGTRLTVL.